The next 23 T cell receptor beta chains were all read from a single sample in a study of blood T cell repertoires in COVID-19. TCRdb keeps only in-frame clones here, not all; method: immunoSEQ multiplex PCR. The sample has around 270,000 clones; around 87% are singletons. The source material was peripheral blood. The source is a woman aged 55 to 70 with COVID-19, enrolled during active disease.

The rearrangement links TRBV6-5 to TRBJ1-5; D unresolved. Between the trimmed V and J ends, which lost 0 bases and 7 bases, there was a span of 10 bases. Germline loops: CDR1 MNHEY, CDR2 SVGAGI. The CDR3 totals 14 residues. CDR3 sequence (DNA): TGTGCCAGCAGTTACTCGTCCGGACTACAGCCCCAGCATTTT. Its translation: CASSYSSGLQPQHF.

V usage is TRBV10-2 and J usage is TRBJ1-4; 8 nucleotides align to TRBD1. Trimming removed 6 bases from V and 8 bases from J; junction bases left unmatched: 5. The CDR3 contains 13 residues. The germline V gene has CDR1 WSHSY and CDR2 SAAADI. The CDR3, as DNA: TGCGCCAGCAGGGAGACAGGGGAGGAAAAACTGTTTTTT. Residues: CASRETGEEKLFF.

The rearrangement links TRBV4-1 to TRBJ2-7; D not certain. Germline values: CDR1 MGHRA, CDR2 YSYEKL. Trimming removed 1 base from V and 2 bases from J, with 9 bases in between. This CDR3 comprises 14 residues. CDR3 amino acids: CASSQGALTYEQYF. The CDR3 region has the DNA TGCGCCAGCAGCCAAGGCGCCCTCACCTACGAGCAGTACTTC.

The rearrangement links TRBV9 to TRBJ2-2; TRBD2 is a possible D gene (5 bases). The CDR3 runs 14 residues. Germline V gene sequence: CDR1 SGDLS, CDR2 YYNGEE. Trimming removed 5 bases from V and 3 bases from J, with 11 bases in between. CDR3 bases: TGTGCCAGCAGTGAGGGTACATACACCGGGGAGCTGTTTTTT. Amino acids: CASSEGTYTGELFF.

The rearrangement joins TRBV5-1 to TRBJ1-3; D is uncertain. The CDR3 has 15 amino acids. V shed 5 bases and J shed 0 bases, with 12 bases lying between them. Per the germline V gene, CDR1 is SGHRS and CDR2 is YFSETQ. CDR3 residues: CASRSGSYSGNTIYF. CDR3 in DNA: TGCGCCAGCAGGTCCGGGTCTTACTCTGGAAACACCATATATTTT.

This clone was counted a single time. V gene TRBV19 combines with J gene TRBJ2-1; maybe TRBD1 (6 bases). The CDR3 contains 18 residues. Looked up from germline, CDR1 is LNHDA and CDR2 is SQIVND (reference sequence). V was clipped by 3 bases and J by 4 bases, with 22 bases between them. The CDR3 spells CASSMGAGFNPSYNEQFF. In DNA, the CDR3 is TGTGCCAGTAGTATGGGGGCGGGCTTTAACCCCTCATACAATGAGCAGTTCTTC.

The gene calls are TRBV15 and TRBJ1-3; the D is unclear. Trimming removed 1 base at V and 4 bases at J, with 8 bases between. CDR1 LNHNV and CDR2 YYDKDF come from the germline V gene (reference sequence). The CDR3 loop spans 14 amino acids. CDR3 sequence: CATSRGGNGNTIYF. CDR3 nucleotide sequence: TGTGCCACCAGCAGAGGAGGGAACGGAAACACCATATATTTT.

This clone was detected many times. The genes are TRBV5-1 and TRBJ1-1; possibly TRBD1 for D (6 bases). Trimming left V 2 bases short and J 2 bases short, with 16 bases between. The CDR3 runs 16 residues. The germline V gene has CDR1 SGHRS and CDR2 YFSETQ. The CDR3 nucleotides are TGCGCCAGCAGCTTCGTCCCCGGGACATTTAACACTGAAGCTTTCTTT. Encoded protein: CASSFVPGTFNTEAFF.

The gene calls are TRBV11-2 and TRBJ2-7, with D unresolved. Germline V gene data show CDR1 as SGHAT and CDR2 as FQNNGV. Between the trimmed V and J ends, which lost 2 bases and 4 bases, there was a span of 12 bases. The CDR3 sequence is 14 residues long. The CDR3 here is CASSLSQASYEQYF. CDR3 DNA: TGTGCCAGCAGCTTAAGTCAGGCATCGTACGAGCAGTACTTC.

The chain recombines TRBV7-9 with TRBJ1-2; 7 bases line up with TRBD1. CDR3 length: 14 amino acids. The J segment lost 6 bases and the V segment lost 1 base, leaving 5 bases of the junction unmatched. Germline loops: CDR1 SEHNR, CDR2 FQNEAQ (reference sequence). Written as DNA, the CDR3 is TGTGCCAGCAGCTTAGGGCAGGGGGATCATGGCTACACCTTC. This sequence encodes CASSLGQGDHGYTF. Combining the CDR3 with reference TRBV7-9 and TRBJ1-2 gives the whole variable domain DTGVSQNPRHKITKRGQNVTFRCDPISEHNRLYWYRQTLGQGPEFLTYFQNEAQLEKSRLLSDRFSAERPKGSFSTLEIQRTEQGDSAMYLCASSLGQGDHGYTFGSGTRLTVV.

This clone was detected only a few times. The chain links TRBV12-3 or TRBV12-4 to TRBJ1-1; the D is unclear. The V end lost 5 bases, the J end lost 3 bases, and 10 bases lay between the germline ends. The CDR3 has 13 amino acids. CDR3 nucleotides: TGTGCCAGCAGTAACGACGGGGACACTGAAGCTTTCTTT. Translation: CASSNDGDTEAFF.

This clone was counted a single time. V and J are TRBV7-7 and TRBJ2-5, with 8 bases aligning to TRBD2. The CDR3 runs 15 residues. Germline CDR1 reads SSHAT; CDR2 reads FNYEAQ (reference sequence). The V segment lost 5 bases and the J segment 5 bases; nucleotides outside the gene matches: 10. The CDR3 DNA reads TGTGCCAGCAGCGGAGGACTAGCTAGGCGGGAGACCCAGTACTTC. Translated: CASSGGLARRETQYF.

The chain recombines TRBV7-6 with TRBJ2-2; TRBD2 matches 7 bases. Germline CDR1 is SGHVS and CDR2 is FNYEAQ. V shed 4 bases and J 4 bases; nucleotides not matched to a gene: 6. The CDR3 loop spans 15 amino acids. For the CDR3, the DNA is TGTGCCAGCAGCTCTAGCGGCCAGCCCACCGGGGAGCTGTTTTTT. Protein sequence: CASSSSGQPTGELFF.

This sequence joins TRBV14 and TRBJ1-5; a possible D gene is TRBD1 (5 bases). The CDR3 covers 14 residues. From germline, CDR1 is SGHDN and CDR2 FVKESK. V lost 1 base and J lost 3, with 7 bases in between. CDR3 region: CASSQAGYNQPQHF. The CDR3 coding sequence is TGTGCCAGCAGCCAAGCAGGGTACAATCAGCCCCAGCATTTT.

The chain recombines TRBV19 with TRBJ2-5, with 9 bases matching TRBD2. CDR1 is LNHDA, CDR2 SQIVND, per germline (reference sequence). The length of the CDR3 is 15 residues. Trimming at V came to 3 bases and at J to 5 bases, leaving 7 bases not matched to a gene. The CDR3 bases are TGTGCCAGTAGTATTGGCGGGAGGGCCGGGGAGACCCAGTACTTC. It translates to CASSIGGRAGETQYF.

This chain uses TRBV7-2 with TRBJ2-7; 10 bases match TRBD2. Germline assignment: CDR1 SGHTA and CDR2 FQGNSA. The CDR3 is 16 amino acids. Trimming removed 5 bases from V and 4 bases from J; junction bases left unmatched: 11. In nucleotides, the CDR3 is TGTGCCAGCAGCCCTTACGCAGCGGGAGGGGGATACGAGCAGTACTTC. Protein product: CASSPYAAGGGYEQYF.

In regard to this clone: The junction departs from the called germline gene at one end, perhaps through a read error. This chain connects TRBV13 to TRBJ2-5; 8 bases line up with TRBD2. CDR1 is PRHDT, CDR2 FYEKMQ, per germline (reference sequence). CDR3 length: 16 residues. The CDR3 coding sequence is TGTGTCAGCAGCTTGGGTTCGCGGGGGGCCCAAGAGACCCAGTACTTC. Translated: CVSSLGSRGAQETQYF.

The chain couples TRBV7-9 to TRBJ2-2, with 14 nucleotides matching TRBD2. This CDR3 region has 15 residues. Germline CDR1 SEHNR, CDR2 FQNEAQ (reference sequence). J was trimmed by 5 bases and V by 8 bases; bases with no gene match: 4. CDR3 residues: CASLGTSGSTGELFF. The CDR3 DNA follows: TGTGCCAGCCTTGGGACTAGCGGGAGTACCGGGGAGCTGTTTTTT.

V gene TRBV19 combines with J gene TRBJ2-1, with TRBD1 matching 8 bases. V trimming: 3 bases; J trimming: 14 bases; junction bases outside the gene matches: 12. Germline values: CDR1 LNHDA, CDR2 SQIVND (reference sequence). The CDR3 contains 14 residues. The CDR3 sequence: CASSIAHSGQGKFF. Written as DNA, the CDR3 is TGTGCCAGTAGTATCGCCCATAGCGGACAGGGAAAGTTCTTC.

The chain carries TRBV28 and TRBJ1-1; 9 bases are a match to TRBD1. The CDR3 runs 16 residues. CDR1 is MDHEN and CDR2 is SYDVKM in the germline V gene. Trimming took 2 bases from V and 4 from J; bases not matched to a gene: 8. The CDR3 coding sequence is TGTGCCAGCAGTTTAACCGGAACAGGGGGCAGCACTGAAGCTTTCTTT. Its translation: CASSLTGTGGSTEAFF. The variable domain in full, completed from reference TRBV28 and TRBJ1-1, reads DVKVTQSSRYLVKRTGEKVFLECVQDMDHENMFWYRQDPGLGLRLIYFSYDVKMKEKGDIPEGYSVSREKKERFSLILESASTNQTSMYLCASSLTGTGGSTEAFFGQGTRLTVV.

This clone has a single count. This chain uses TRBV20-1 with TRBJ2-1; maybe TRBD2 (5 bases). Trimming removed 5 bases at V and 8 bases at J, with 10 bases between. Germline V lookup: CDR1 DFQATT, CDR2 SNEGSKA (reference sequence). The CDR3 runs 11 residues. CDR3 residues: CSAAPGYEQFF. Here the CDR3 DNA reads TGCAGTGCTGCACCGGGATATGAGCAGTTCTTC.

The chain uses TRBV28 and TRBJ1-1, with TRBD1 matching 8 bases. The germline V gene has CDR1 MDHEN and CDR2 SYDVKM. There are 16 residues in the CDR3. V shed 6 bases and J 10 bases; nucleotides not matched to a gene: 19. The CDR3, as DNA: TGTGCCAGCAGCCGACCGCAGGGGGCGAATATAGTCGGAGCTTTCTTT. Its translation is CASSRPQGANIVGAFF.

This clone was counted only a few times. The chain couples TRBV3-1 (or the pseudogene TRBV3-2) to TRBJ2-1; the match to TRBD1 covers 9 bases. The CDR3 contains 16 residues. Trimming cost V 3 bases and J 2 bases; bases outside gene matches: 5. The germline V gene encodes CDR1 LGHDT and CDR2 YNNKEL (reference sequence). The DNA of the CDR3 is TGTGCCAGCAGCCAGGTTGGGGACAGGGCCTACAATGAGCAGTTCTTC. It codes for CASSQVGDRAYNEQFF.